This passage covers 26 T cell receptor beta chains from one sample sequenced in a study of blood T cell repertoires in COVID-19. Libraries were prepared by immunoSEQ multiplex PCR; TCRdb keeps only in-frame clonotypes and omits some of them. The sample carries around 87,000 clones, about 76% recorded once. Sequences were obtained from peripheral blood. All receptors derive from a woman aged 80 or older with acute or convalescent COVID-19.

The chain combines TRBV4-3 with TRBJ2-7; weak D call: TRBD2 (5 bases). Germline values: CDR1 LGHNA, CDR2 YSLEER. This CDR3 contains 15 residues. V lost 3 bases and J 4 bases, leaving 16 bases between the germline ends. Here the CDR3 reads CASSHAYGGEYEQYF. The CDR3 coding sequence is TGCGCCAGCAGCCACGCATATGGAGGCGAGTACGAGCAGTACTTC.

This clone was seen a single time. The V and J genes are TRBV7-9 and TRBJ1-6, with TRBD1 matching 7 bases. Germline CDR1 is SEHNR and CDR2 is FQNEAQ (reference sequence). The CDR3 is 14 residues long. V shed 5 bases and J 8 bases; nucleotides not matched to a gene: 6. As DNA, the CDR3 is TGTGCCAGCAGCACGGACAGGTTCCATTCACCCCTCCACTTT. Its translation is CASSTDRFHSPLHF.

This rearrangement joins TRBV6-1 to TRBJ2-7; 9 nucleotides align to TRBD1. Losses at the gene ends were 3 bases for V and 3 bases for J; bases not matched to a gene: 3. Germline CDR1 reads MNHNS; CDR2 reads SASEGT. The CDR3 loop spans 14 amino acids. This chain's CDR3 is CASSEGTGLYEQYF. In DNA, the CDR3 is TGTGCCAGCAGTGAGGGGACAGGGCTCTACGAGCAGTACTTC.

This clone appeared a single time. A read error may account for a junction end that differs from germline. The CDR3: CATTSRYGQYF. CDR3 bases: TGTGCCACCACAAGCCGTTACGGGCAGTACTTC. The chain uses TRBV24-1 and TRBJ2-7; D is uncertain. The CDR3 totals 11 residues. Per germline, CDR1 KGHDR and CDR2 SFDVKD.

The chain has TRBV5-1 and TRBJ2-2, with D perhaps TRBD2 (6 bases). Germline CDR1 is SGHRS and CDR2 is YFSETQ. The CDR3 is 14 amino acids. V dropped 0 bases and J dropped 6 bases, with 9 bases sitting between them. CDR3 nucleotides: TGCGCCAGCAGCTTGGGAAGCGGGTCCGGGGAGCTGTTTTTT. Protein product: CASSLGSGSGELFF.

This chain connects TRBV7-3 to TRBJ2-5; 9 bases map to TRBD2. The V gene end was trimmed by 1 base and the J gene end by 2 bases; junction bases not matched to a gene: 5. CDR1 and CDR2 from the germline V gene are SGHTA and FQGTGA. The CDR3 has 16 amino acids. The CDR3 region is CASSLIGGGAQETQYF. The CDR3 DNA reads TGTGCCAGCAGCTTAATCGGCGGGGGGGCGCAAGAGACCCAGTACTTC.

V is TRBV12-5 and J is TRBJ1-2; tentative D call: TRBD1 (6 bases). V gave up 1 base and J gave up 4 bases, with 13 bases separating them. This CDR3 contains 15 residues. The germline CDR1 and CDR2 sequences are LGHNT and FRNRAP. The DNA of the CDR3 is TGTGCTAGTGGTTTGGAGGCAGGGGATAGCTATGGCTACACCTTC. Protein sequence: CASGLEAGDSYGYTF. The full variable domain, rest sourced from reference TRBV12-5 and TRBJ1-2, is DARVTQTPRHKVTEMGQEVTMRCQPILGHNTVFWYRQTMMQGLELLAYFRNRAPLDDSGMPKDRFSAEMPDATLATLKIQPSEPRDSAVYFCASGLEAGDSYGYTFGSGTRLTVV.

The J gene is TRBJ2-7, the V gene TRBV18; 11 bases align to TRBD2. This CDR3 contains 14 residues. V was pared by 4 bases and J by 5 bases, with 4 bases of the junction left unmatched. CDR1 is KGHSH and CDR2 is LQKENI in the germline V gene. The CDR3 region has the DNA TGTGCCAGCTCACAGGTAGCGGGAGGGGACGAGCAGTACTTC. This encodes CASSQVAGGDEQYF.

The CDR3 bases are TGTGCCAGCGGGACAGGGGTCAGTTTTATCCATGGCTACACCTTC. Residues: CASGTGVSFIHGYTF. The V gene is TRBV28, the J gene TRBJ1-2; 10 bases are shared with TRBD1. The CDR3 runs to 15 residues. Per germline, CDR1 MDHEN and CDR2 SYDVKM. The junction had 12 bases not matched to a gene; V was cut back by 8 bases and J by 6 bases.

The chain combines TRBV23-1 with TRBJ1-5; 8 bases match TRBD1. TRBV23-1 is designated an ORF whose function remains uncertain. The CDR3 has 16 residues. V lost 5 bases and J lost 3; bases outside the gene matches: 9. CDR3 amino acids: CASSLSRQGINQPQHF. The CDR3, as DNA: TGCGCCAGCAGTTTATCGAGACAGGGGATCAATCAGCCCCAGCATTTT.

The chain combines TRBV10-3 with TRBJ2-4; 11 bases align to TRBD2. V dropped 6 bases and J dropped 4; count of bases not matched to a gene: 5. This CDR3 comprises 15 residues. Germline loops: CDR1 ENHRY, CDR2 SYGVKD. The CDR3 here is CAISPTSGAKNIQYF. The CDR3 coding sequence is TGTGCCATCAGCCCGACTAGCGGGGCTAAAAACATTCAGTACTTC.

The CDR3 sequence: CASREGTEAFF. CDR3 DNA: TGTGCCAGCAGGGAGGGGACTGAAGCTTTCTTT. The chain is built from TRBV6-4 and TRBJ1-1; D may be TRBD1 (5 bases). The CDR3 is 11 residues long. V lost 6 bases and J lost 5, with 7 bases in between. The germline CDR1 and CDR2 sequences are MRHNA and SNTAGT.

This clone was found many times. The rearrangement uses TRBV7-9 and TRBJ1-1; 7 positions agree with TRBD1. The CDR3 totals 14 residues. Germline loops: CDR1 SEHNR, CDR2 FQNEAQ (reference sequence). Unmatched junction bases numbered 9, after V lost 2 bases and J lost 9 bases. The CDR3: CASSLSARTGKAFF. The CDR3 region has the DNA TGTGCCAGCAGCTTATCCGCAAGGACAGGAAAAGCTTTCTTT.

V gene TRBV5-1 combines with J gene TRBJ2-3; 11 positions agree with TRBD2. The germline V gene has CDR1 SGHRS and CDR2 YFSETQ. This CDR3 spans 17 amino acids. J gave up 4 bases and V 4 bases, and 11 bases lay outside the gene matches. Here the CDR3 DNA reads TGCGCCAGCAGCCCCCCCCTACTAGCGGGAGTGGCAGATACGCAGTATTTT. Its protein is CASSPPLLAGVADTQYF.

This chain connects TRBV19 to TRBJ1-2; D is unresolved. Per the germline V gene, CDR1 is LNHDA and CDR2 is SQIVND (reference sequence). The CDR3 extends over 13 amino acids. V lost 7 bases and J lost 2, with 11 bases in between. The CDR3 region has the DNA TGTGCCAGTACTCGGGGTATGAACTATGGCTACACCTTC. Protein: CASTRGMNYGYTF. Complete variable domain (other parts from reference TRBV19 and TRBJ1-2): DGGITQSPKYLFRKEGQNVTLSCEQNLNHDAMYWYRQDPGQGLRLIYYSQIVNDFQKGDIAEGYSVSREKKESFPLTVTSAQKNPTAFYLCASTRGMNYGYTFGSGTRLTVV.

This clone was seen more than once but under ten times. This chain links TRBV15 with TRBJ1-1, with D possibly matching TRBD1 (5 bases). V was pared by 3 bases and J by 8 bases, with 19 bases between. This CDR3 is built from 15 residues. Germline loops: CDR1 LNHNV, CDR2 YYDKDF (reference sequence). The CDR3 here is CATSRGNSGVPEAFF. CDR3 DNA: TGTGCCACCAGCAGGGGTAATTCGGGGGTCCCAGAAGCTTTCTTT. Together with reference TRBV15 and TRBJ1-1, the CDR3 gives the full variable domain: DAMVIQNPRYQVTQFGKPVTLSCSQTLNHNVMYWYQQKSSQAPKLLFHYYDKDFNNEADTPDNFQSRRPNTSFCFLDIRSPGLGDTAMYLCATSRGNSGVPEAFFGQGTRLTVV.

Comments on this clone: At one end the junction does not follow the germline gene, possibly because of a read error. The genes are TRBV6-6 and TRBJ1-6; D is perhaps TRBD1 (5 bases). Germline assignment: CDR1 MNHNY and CDR2 SVGAGI (reference sequence). The CDR3 is 13 residues long. CDR3 bases: TGTGCCAGCAGTTCCAGGGATAAATCACCCCTCCACTTT. Amino acid sequence: CASSSRDKSPLHF.

V gene TRBV29-1 combines with J gene TRBJ2-1; 10 nucleotides match TRBD1. The CDR3 runs 13 residues. V shed 6 bases and J 8 bases; nucleotides not matched to a gene: 7. Germline V gives CDR1 SQVTM, CDR2 ANQGSEA. The CDR3 sequence: CSVLTGGLDEQFF. DNA for the CDR3: TGCAGCGTGCTGACAGGGGGCTTGGATGAGCAGTTCTTC.

This sequence joins TRBV12-3 or TRBV12-4 and TRBJ2-5; 8 nucleotides line up with TRBD2. This CDR3 comprises 13 residues. Trimming took 8 bases from V and 1 from J; bases not matched to a gene: 3. This CDR3 reads CASRRGAQETQYF. CDR3 coding DNA: TGTGCCAGCCGGCGGGGGGCCCAAGAGACCCAGTACTTC.

The CDR3 region has the DNA TGTGCCAGCAGGCTAGGACAGACAACTAATGAAAAACTGTTTTTT. This gives the protein CASRLGQTTNEKLFF. V and J are TRBV28 and TRBJ1-4, with D possibly TRBD1 on 6 matching bases. With 6 bases removed from V and 0 bases from J, the gap between germline ends came to 11 bases. The CDR3 loop spans 15 amino acids. CDR1 is MDHEN and CDR2 is SYDVKM in the germline V gene.

This sequence joins TRBV5-1 and TRBJ2-7; 9 bases match TRBD1. The trim removed 4 bases at V and 5 bases at J, leaving 4 bases unmatched. The CDR3 is 13 residues long. Germline V lookup: CDR1 SGHRS, CDR2 YFSETQ. CDR3 in amino acids: CASSVDRGNEQYF. In DNA, the CDR3 is TGCGCCAGCAGCGTTGACAGGGGGAACGAGCAGTACTTC. Full variable domain (missing parts from reference TRBV5-1 and TRBJ2-7): KAGVTQTPRYLIKTRGQQVTLSCSPISGHRSVSWYQQTPGQGLQFLFEYFSETQRNKGNFPGRFSGRQFSNSRSEMNVSTLELGDSALYLCASSVDRGNEQYFGPGTRLTVT.

The chain has TRBV7-9 and TRBJ2-1; the D is unclear. This CDR3 has 14 amino acids. V was pared by 5 bases and J by 4 bases, with 12 bases between. The V gene's germline CDR1 is SEHNR and CDR2 FQNEAQ (reference sequence). CDR3 nucleotide sequence: TGTGCCAGCAGCCCATCAAAACAATACAATGAGCAGTTCTTC. Translation: CASSPSKQYNEQFF.

The chain couples TRBV7-9 to TRBJ1-2; TRBD1 matches at 7 bases. CDR1 and CDR2 from the germline V gene are SEHNR and FQNEAQ (reference sequence). The CDR3 is made up of 14 amino acids. The V segment lost 3 bases and the J segment 4 bases; nucleotides outside the gene matches: 5. The CDR3 nucleotides are TGTGCCAGCAGCTTGGGGACAGCCTTCTATGGCTACACCTTC. This gives the protein CASSLGTAFYGYTF. Full variable domain (missing parts from reference TRBV7-9 and TRBJ1-2): DTGVSQNPRHKITKRGQNVTFRCDPISEHNRLYWYRQTLGQGPEFLTYFQNEAQLEKSRLLSDRFSAERPKGSFSTLEIQRTEQGDSAMYLCASSLGTAFYGYTFGSGTRLTVV.

DNA of the CDR3: TGTGCCAGCAGCCCCAACAGGTCCGGCTACACCTTC. It specifies CASSPNRSGYTF. The chain employs TRBV7-8 and TRBJ1-2; D is perhaps TRBD1 (5 bases). Germline-derived CDR1 and CDR2 are SGHVS and FQNEAQ. The CDR3 has 12 residues. Trimming pared 5 bases from V and 8 bases from J, leaving 12 bases between.

This chain uses TRBV9 with TRBJ2-7, with D unresolved. Germline V lookup: CDR1 SGDLS, CDR2 YYNGEE. This CDR3 is 14 amino acids long. V lost 0 bases to trimming and J lost 0 bases, with 7 bases between them. The CDR3 DNA is TGTGCCAGCAGCGTAGATGGCAGCTCCTACGAGCAGTACTTC. It codes for CASSVDGSSYEQYF.

This clone has at least ten counts. The gene calls are TRBV3-1 (or the pseudogene TRBV3-2) and TRBJ2-7; D call uncertain. CDR3 length equals 12 residues. Germline V lookup: CDR1 LGHDT, CDR2 YNNKEL (reference sequence). The V end was cut by 4 bases, the J end by 0 bases, with 4 bases between. The CDR3 loop reads CASSLSSYEQYF. In nucleotides, the CDR3 is TGTGCCAGCAGCCTCAGCTCCTACGAGCAGTACTTC.